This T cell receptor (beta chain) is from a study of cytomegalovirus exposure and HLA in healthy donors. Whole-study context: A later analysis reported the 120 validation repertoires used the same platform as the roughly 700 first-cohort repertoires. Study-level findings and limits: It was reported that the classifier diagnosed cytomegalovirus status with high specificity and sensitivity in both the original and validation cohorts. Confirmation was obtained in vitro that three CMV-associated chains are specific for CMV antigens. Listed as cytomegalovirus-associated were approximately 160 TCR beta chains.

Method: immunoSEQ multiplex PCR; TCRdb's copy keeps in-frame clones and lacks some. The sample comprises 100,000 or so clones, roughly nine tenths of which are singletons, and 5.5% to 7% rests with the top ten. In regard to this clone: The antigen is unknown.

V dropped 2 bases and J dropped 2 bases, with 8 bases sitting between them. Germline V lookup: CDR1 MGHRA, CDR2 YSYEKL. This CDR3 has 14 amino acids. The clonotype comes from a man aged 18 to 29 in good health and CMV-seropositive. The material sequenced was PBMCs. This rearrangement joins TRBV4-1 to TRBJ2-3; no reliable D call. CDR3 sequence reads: CASSQIDNTDTQYF. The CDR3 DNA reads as TGCGCCAGCAGCCAAATAGACAACACAGATACGCAGTATTTT.